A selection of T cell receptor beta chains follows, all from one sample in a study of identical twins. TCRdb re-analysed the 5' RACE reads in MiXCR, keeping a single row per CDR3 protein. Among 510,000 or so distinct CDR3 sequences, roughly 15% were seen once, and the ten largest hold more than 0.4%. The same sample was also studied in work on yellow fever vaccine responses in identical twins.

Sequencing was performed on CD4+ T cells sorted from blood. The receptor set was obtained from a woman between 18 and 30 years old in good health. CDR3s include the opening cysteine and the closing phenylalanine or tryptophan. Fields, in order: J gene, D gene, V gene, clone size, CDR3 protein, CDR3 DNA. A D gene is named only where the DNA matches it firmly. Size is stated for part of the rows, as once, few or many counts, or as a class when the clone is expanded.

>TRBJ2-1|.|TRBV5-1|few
CASRPRGLSVDEQFF
TGCGCCAGCAGGCCTCGGGGGCTGTCAGTCGATGAGCAGTTCTTC
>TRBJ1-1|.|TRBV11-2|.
CASSLGGGSGAEAFF
TGTGCCAGCAGCTTAGGGGGGGGAAGTGGCGCTGAAGCTTTCTTT
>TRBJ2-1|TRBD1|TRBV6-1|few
CASTAGTAYNEQFF
TGTGCCAGCACCGCCGGGACAGCCTACAATGAGCAGTTCTTC
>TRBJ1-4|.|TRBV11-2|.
CASSPRDKANEKLFF
TGTGCCAGCAGCCCCCGGGACAAAGCTAATGAAAAACTGTTTTTT
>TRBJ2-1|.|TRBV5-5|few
CASSFLVGTIYNEQFF
TGTGCCAGCAGCTTTTTGGTCGGAACCATTTACAATGAGCAGTTCTTC
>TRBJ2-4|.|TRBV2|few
CASREQDTYKNIQYF
TGTGCCAGCAGGGAACAGGACACCTACAAAAACATTCAGTACTTC
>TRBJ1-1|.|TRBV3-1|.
CASSRYPGEKAFF
TGTGCCAGCAGCCGCTACCCAGGGGAAAAAGCTTTCTTT
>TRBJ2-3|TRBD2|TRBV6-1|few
CASTRSGYTDTQYF
TGTGCCAGCACCCGTAGCGGGTACACAGATACGCAGTATTTT
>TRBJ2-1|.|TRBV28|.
CASSLEGQPAYNEQFF
TGTGCCAGCAGTTTAGAAGGACAGCCGGCCTACAATGAGCAGTTCTTC
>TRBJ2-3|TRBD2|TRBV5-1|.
CASAGGNTDTQYF
TGCGCCAGCGCGGGGGGGAACACAGATACGCAGTATTTT
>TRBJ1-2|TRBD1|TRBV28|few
CASSLEQGPDYTF
TGTGCCAGCAGTTTAGAACAGGGGCCAGATTACACCTTC
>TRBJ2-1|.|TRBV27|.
CASSLLLGTPSHHEQFF
TGTGCCAGCAGTTTACTGCTCGGGACACCCTCCCACCATGAGCAGTTCTTC
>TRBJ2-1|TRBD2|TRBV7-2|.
CASSLARASGSGSYNEQFF
TGTGCCAGCAGCTTAGCGCGGGCTAGCGGGAGCGGTTCCTACAATGAGCAGTTCTTC
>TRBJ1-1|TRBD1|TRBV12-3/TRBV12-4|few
CASSPWTGQNTEAFF
TGTGCCAGCAGCCCCTGGACAGGGCAGAACACTGAAGCTTTCTTT
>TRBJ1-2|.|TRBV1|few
CTSSQGGDGYTF
TGCACCAGCAGCCAAGGAGGAGATGGCTACACCTTC
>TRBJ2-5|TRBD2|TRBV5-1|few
CASSSSLAGGDLGETQYF
TGCGCCAGCAGCTCCTCACTAGCGGGAGGAGATTTAGGAGAGACCCAGTACTTC
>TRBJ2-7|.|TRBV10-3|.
CAISRDKMVYEQYF
TGTGCCATCAGCCGGGACAAGATGGTATACGAGCAGTACTTC
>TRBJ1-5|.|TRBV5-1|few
CASSLGTVSNQPQHF
TGCGCCAGCAGCTTGGGGACGGTTAGCAATCAGCCCCAGCATTTT
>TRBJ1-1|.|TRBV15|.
CATTSRGGHNTEAFF
TGTGCCACCACGAGCAGAGGGGGACATAACACTGAAGCTTTCTTT
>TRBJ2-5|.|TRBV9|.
CASSYREGYRDGEETQYF
TGTGCCAGCAGCTACAGGGAGGGGTACCGGGATGGCGAGGAGACCCAGTACTTC
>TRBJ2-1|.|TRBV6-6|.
CASSYARGEQFF
TGTGCCAGCAGTTACGCGAGGGGTGAGCAGTTCTTC
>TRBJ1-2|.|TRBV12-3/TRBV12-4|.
CASSLGLVGTGYTF
TGTGCCAGCAGTTTGGGGCTTGTGGGTACTGGCTACACCTTC
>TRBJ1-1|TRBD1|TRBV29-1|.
CSHRDRGLSTEAFF
TGCAGCCACCGGGACAGGGGGCTTAGCACTGAAGCTTTCTTT
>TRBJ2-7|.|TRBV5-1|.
CASRSARVGAYEQYF
TGCGCCAGCAGGTCTGCCCGGGTCGGAGCCTACGAGCAGTACTTC
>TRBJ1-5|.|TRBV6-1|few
CASSRGWDQPQHF
TGTGCCAGCAGTAGAGGGTGGGATCAGCCCCAGCATTTT
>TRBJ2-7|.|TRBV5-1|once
CASSLFVGVDSYEQYF
TGCGCCAGCAGCTTGTTCGTGGGAGTAGATTCCTACGAGCAGTACTTC
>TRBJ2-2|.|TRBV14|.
CASSQVWSGELFF
TGTGCCAGCAGCCAAGTTTGGTCCGGGGAGCTGTTTTTT
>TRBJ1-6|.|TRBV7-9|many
CASSLARSGNSPLHF
TGTGCCAGCAGCTTAGCAAGGTCTGGGAATTCACCCCTCCACTTT
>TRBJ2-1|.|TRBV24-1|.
CATSAGSGDEQFF
TGTGCCACCAGTGCGGGAAGCGGAGATGAGCAGTTCTTC
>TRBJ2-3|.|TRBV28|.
CASTERTDTQYF
TGTGCCAGTACGGAGCGCACAGATACGCAGTATTTT
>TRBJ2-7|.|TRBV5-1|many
CASSLVGGTYEQYF
TGCGCCAGCAGCCTCGTAGGCGGTACCTACGAGCAGTACTTC
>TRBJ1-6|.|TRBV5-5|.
CASSLSMLSSYNSPLHF
TGTGCCAGCAGCTTGAGTATGCTAAGCTCCTATAATTCACCCCTCCACTTT
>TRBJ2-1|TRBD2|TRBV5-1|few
CASSSARGGSFFGSNNEQFF
TGCGCCAGCAGCTCGGCGCGGGGGGGGTCTTTCTTCGGGTCCAACAATGAGCAGTTCTTC
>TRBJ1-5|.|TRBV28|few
CASRRDQPQHF
TGTGCCAGCAGAAGGGATCAGCCCCAGCATTTT
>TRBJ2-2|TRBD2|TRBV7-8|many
CASSLREGSGNTGELFF
TGTGCCAGCAGCTTAAGGGAGGGATCTGGTAACACCGGGGAGCTGTTTTTT